Each of the 27 T cell receptor beta chains below was sequenced from the same sample in a study of vaccination effects on CD4 cells after COVID-19. Within the ViraFEST assay, antigen-specific CD4+ T cells underwent expansion with viral peptide pools prior to sequencing. The culture ran for roughly 10 days before CD4+ T cells were isolated. The participants, recipients of two vaccine doses, got either BNT162b2 or mRNA-1273. No antigens are known for them. The method was immunoSEQ multiplex PCR; TCRdb's version includes in-frame clones alone and lacks a portion of them. The data hold roughly 34,000 clones, with approximately 78% observed a single time. This material consisted of CD4+ T cells from PBMCs cultured with HCoV-NL63 spike peptides, taken after COVID-19 vaccination. The origin of the receptors is a human donor who received a COVID-19 vaccine. Some clones in this sample may be carry-over from other donors' samples.

The chain links TRBV6-1 to TRBJ1-2, with D possibly matching TRBD1 (5 bases). Germline CDR1 and CDR2: MNHNS and SASEGT. Trimming took off 3 bases at V and 8 bases at J, with 19 bases between the two ends. This CDR3 region has 15 residues. The DNA for the CDR3 is TGTGCCAGCAGTGAGACTGAGACCTCGGGGGGGGGCTACACCTTC. This encodes CASSETETSGGGYTF.

The chain employs TRBV19 and TRBJ1-1; D is unresolved. V was clipped by 5 bases and J by 1 base, with 14 bases between them. The germline gives CDR1 LNHDA, CDR2 SQIVND (reference sequence). This CDR3 has 15 residues. The CDR3 nucleotides are TGTGCCAGTAGTCCCCGGACCGAGGGGAACACTGAAGCTTTCTTT. Translated, it gives CASSPRTEGNTEAFF.

The chain recombines TRBV18 with TRBJ2-1, with TRBD2 matching over 7 bases. Trimming took 6 bases from V and 4 from J; bases not matched to a gene: 9. Germline V gene lookup returns CDR1 KGHSH and CDR2 LQKENI. The CDR3 has 15 amino acids. CDR3 amino acids: CASSSNLAEYNEQFF. CDR3 in DNA: TGTGCCAGCTCTTCTAATCTAGCGGAGTACAATGAGCAGTTCTTC.

This rearrangement joins TRBV11-2 to TRBJ2-5, with D perhaps matching TRBD1 (5 bases). Germline V gene lookup returns CDR1 SGHAT and CDR2 FQNNGV. The CDR3 has 14 amino acids. V was clipped by 4 bases and J by 5 bases, with 14 bases between them. The CDR3 coding sequence is TGTGCCAGCAGCTCCAAACAGGCTTATGAGACCCAGTACTTC. Its translation: CASSSKQAYETQYF.

This clone was detected a few times. This chain links TRBV6-1 with TRBJ1-3; D is unclear. Germline values: CDR1 MNHNS, CDR2 SASEGT. CDR3 size: 13 residues. The germline V and J ends were trimmed by 6 bases and 0 bases, with 6 bases remaining between them. DNA of the CDR3: TGTGCCAGCAGCCCGGCCTCTGGAAACACCATATATTTT. It is translated as CASSPASGNTIYF.

V gene TRBV28 combines with J gene TRBJ1-2; 9 nucleotides match TRBD1. The trim removed 6 bases at V and 1 base at J, leaving 0 bases unmatched. Germline values: CDR1 MDHEN, CDR2 SYDVKM. The CDR3 contains 13 residues. In DNA form, the CDR3 reads TGTGCCAGCAGGACAGGGGGTAACTATGGCTACACCTTC. This gives the protein CASRTGGNYGYTF.

The rearrangement uses TRBV29-1 and TRBJ2-5; TRBD1 matches at 7 bases. This CDR3 comprises 13 residues. The J segment lost 5 bases and the V segment lost 6 bases, leaving 9 bases of the junction unmatched. Germline V gene lookup returns CDR1 SQVTM and CDR2 ANQGSEA. CDR3 nucleotides: TGCAGCGTATTAAACAGGGGACGGGAGACCCAGTACTTC. Protein sequence: CSVLNRGRETQYF. Combining the CDR3 with reference TRBV29-1 and TRBJ2-5 gives the whole variable domain SAVISQKPSRDICQRGTSLTIQCQVDSQVTMMFWYRQQPGQSLTLIATANQGSEATYESGFVIDKFPISRPNLTFSTLTVSNMSPEDSSIYLCSVLNRGRETQYFGPGTRLLVL.

This clone turned up a few times. The V gene is TRBV7-9, the J gene TRBJ1-5; D may be TRBD1 (5 bases). The germline V and J ends were trimmed by 0 bases and 4 bases, with 10 bases remaining between them. CDR3 length: 15 residues. CDR1 SEHNR and CDR2 FQNEAQ come from the germline V gene (reference sequence). CDR3: CASSLAGQGNQPQHF. As DNA, the CDR3 is TGTGCCAGCAGCTTAGCAGGGCAGGGAAATCAGCCCCAGCATTTT.

The genes are TRBV6-2 or TRBV6-3 and TRBJ1-1, with a weak D call TRBD1 (5 bases). CDR1 is MNHEY and CDR2 is SVGEGT in the germline V gene. The CDR3 sequence is 15 residues long. V gave up 6 bases and J gave up 1 base, with 15 bases separating them. The CDR3, as DNA: TGTGCCAGCAGCCTCCAAGGGACCGAGAACACTGAAGCTTTCTTT. Translating gives CASSLQGTENTEAFF.

This clone was seen a single time. This chain links TRBV4-3 with TRBJ1-4; D gene ambiguous. Germline values: CDR1 LGHNA, CDR2 YSLEER. This CDR3 spans 15 amino acids. V was clipped by 0 bases and J by 8 bases, with 13 bases between them. The CDR3 bases are TGCGCCAGCAGCCAAGATGGCTCAAGAGGGGAAAAACTGTTTTTT. This sequence encodes CASSQDGSRGEKLFF.

The gene calls are TRBV7-9 and TRBJ1-2, with 8 bases identical to TRBD1. The length of the CDR3 is 14 residues. V shed 5 bases and J 6 bases; nucleotides not matched to a gene: 8. Germline CDR1 SEHNR, CDR2 FQNEAQ (reference sequence). Written as DNA, the CDR3 is TGTGCCAGCAGCCTACTGGACAGGGTCCATGGCTACACCTTC. Encoded protein: CASSLLDRVHGYTF.

The chain uses TRBV9 and TRBJ1-6; unclear D gene. Looked up from germline, CDR1 is SGDLS and CDR2 is YYNGEE. This CDR3 comprises 15 residues. V was shortened by 0 bases and J by 6 bases, with 10 bases between the two germline ends. The CDR3 reads CASSVVWQSNSPLHF. DNA of the CDR3: TGTGCCAGCAGCGTAGTTTGGCAGAGTAATTCACCCCTCCACTTT. Based on the CDR3 plus reference TRBV9 and TRBJ1-6, the full variable domain is DSGVTQTPKHLITATGQRVTLRCSPRSGDLSVYWYQQSLDQGLQFLIQYYNGEERAKGNILERFSAQQFPDLHSELNLSSLELGDSALYFCASSVVWQSNSPLHFGNGTRLTVT.

The CDR3 region is CASSLVGGGPKSYGYTF. CDR3 in DNA: TGTGCCAGCAGTTTGGTGGGGGGCGGCCCGAAATCCTATGGCTACACCTTC. The chain links TRBV6-2 or TRBV6-3 to TRBJ1-2, with D tentatively TRBD1 (6 bases). The CDR3 totals 17 residues. The V end lost 4 bases, the J end lost 4 bases, and 22 bases lay between the germline ends. The V gene's germline CDR1 is MNHEY and CDR2 SVGEGT.

This clone was observed a few times. V usage is TRBV7-2 and J usage is TRBJ2-7; D possibly corresponds to TRBD1 (7 bases). The CDR3 spans 15 residues. Trimming shortened V by 2 bases and J by 1 base, and 12 bases separated the two germline ends. CDR1 SGHTA and CDR2 FQGNSA come from the germline V gene. CDR3 region: CASSLQGGGSYEQYV. The CDR3 DNA sequence: TGTGCCAGCAGCTTACAGGGGGGCGGATCCTACGAGCAGTACGTC.

This sequence joins TRBV7-8 and TRBJ1-1; D gene unclear. Germline V lookup: CDR1 SGHVS, CDR2 FQNEAQ. This CDR3 has 14 residues. Trimming shortened V by 1 base and J by 2 bases, and 8 bases separated the two germline ends. The CDR3 coding sequence is TGTGCCAGCAGCTTAGAGCGGCGTAACACTGAAGCTTTCTTT. Translation gives CASSLERRNTEAFF.

The chain couples TRBV7-9 to TRBJ1-4; D gene uncertain. Germline assignment: CDR1 SEHNR and CDR2 FQNEAQ (reference sequence). The CDR3 contains 11 residues. The CDR3: CTRGGSAKLFF. The CDR3 DNA reads TGTACCCGGGGAGGGTCGGCAAAACTGTTTTTT.

The V and J genes are TRBV28 and TRBJ1-1; D gene ambiguous. Germline CDR1 is MDHEN and CDR2 is SYDVKM. V lost 4 bases and J 5 bases, leaving 11 bases between the germline ends. This CDR3 region has 13 residues. CDR3 in DNA: TGTGCCAGCAGTTCCAGCCGGGAAACTGAAGCTTTCTTT. Amino acid sequence: CASSSSRETEAFF. Filled out from reference TRBV28 and TRBJ1-1, the complete variable domain reads DVKVTQSSRYLVKRTGEKVFLECVQDMDHENMFWYRQDPGLGLRLIYFSYDVKMKEKGDIPEGYSVSREKKERFSLILESASTNQTSMYLCASSSSRETEAFFGQGTRLTVV.

V and J are TRBV6-5 and TRBJ1-6, with unresolved D. Between the trimmed V and J ends, which lost 6 bases and 3 bases, there was a span of 6 bases. The CDR3 consists of 13 residues. Germline V gene sequence: CDR1 MNHEY, CDR2 SVGAGI. The DNA of the CDR3 is TGTGCCAGCAGGGATGTCTATAATTCACCCCTCCACTTT. It is translated as CASRDVYNSPLHF.

V is TRBV7-2 and J is TRBJ1-1, with D perhaps TRBD1 (5 bases). The CDR3 extends over 16 amino acids. The germline V and J ends were trimmed by 1 base and 1 base, with 13 bases remaining between them. The germline V gene has CDR1 SGHTA and CDR2 FQGNSA. CDR3 nucleotide sequence: TGTGCCAGCAGCTTAGGTGGGGGATCCTGGAACACTGAAGCTTTCTTT. It codes for CASSLGGGSWNTEAFF.

The V call is TRBV5-1, the J call TRBJ1-4; perhaps TRBD1 as D (6 bases). This CDR3 contains 14 residues. Deletions cut 0 bases from V and 8 bases from J, with 11 bases between. In germline, CDR1 is SGHRS, CDR2 YFSETQ. DNA for the CDR3: TGCGCCAGCAGCTTGGCCGGGGACACAGAAAAACTGTTTTTT. Translating gives CASSLAGDTEKLFF.

This clone has only a few counts. The V and J genes are TRBV12-3 or TRBV12-4 and TRBJ2-7; D possibly corresponds to TRBD2 (5 bases). This CDR3 spans 12 amino acids. V shed 3 bases and J shed 7 bases, with 10 bases lying between them. The CDR3 DNA sequence: TGTGCCAGCAGTTTGGACCGGGGAGAGCAGTACGTC. The encoded protein is CASSLDRGEQYV.

As DNA, the CDR3 is TGTGCCAGCAGCCAAGTAGCGGCGAGGGGCCTCCAAGAGACCCAGTACTTC. Amino acids: CASSQVAARGLQETQYF. This chain links TRBV3-1 (or the pseudogene TRBV3-2) with TRBJ2-5, with a possible D match to TRBD2 (6 bases). This CDR3 contains 17 residues. The ends were cut back, 1 base at V and 1 base at J, with 16 bases in the middle. Germline V gene lookup returns CDR1 LGHDT and CDR2 YNNKEL (reference sequence).

The chain uses TRBV5-4 and TRBJ2-5, with TRBD2 matching over 9 bases. CDR1 and CDR2 from the germline V gene are SGHNT and YYREEE (reference sequence). Unmatched junction bases numbered 4, after V lost 2 bases and J lost 5 bases. This CDR3 has 14 residues. The CDR3 sequence: CASSLAGGRETQYF. The CDR3 bases are TGTGCCAGCAGCTTAGCGGGGGGCCGGGAGACCCAGTACTTC.

This chain connects TRBV30 to TRBJ2-3; 8 positions match TRBD2. The ends lost 4 bases at V and 0 bases at J; junction bases unmatched: 6. CDR3 length equals 15 residues. CDR1 is GTSNPN and CDR2 is SVGIG in the germline V gene (reference sequence). CDR3 residues: CAWKLAGLSTDTQYF. The CDR3 DNA is TGTGCCTGGAAATTAGCGGGGCTTAGCACAGATACGCAGTATTTT. Full variable domain (rest looked up from reference TRBV30 and TRBJ2-3): SQTIHQWPATLVQPVGSPLSLECTVEGTSNPNLYWYRQAAGRGLQLLFYSVGIGQISSEVPQNLSASRPQDRQFILSSKKLLLSDSGFYLCAWKLAGLSTDTQYFGPGTRLTVL.

The chain links TRBV19 to TRBJ2-1; unclear D gene. This CDR3 comprises 14 residues. Germline values: CDR1 LNHDA, CDR2 SQIVND (reference sequence). V gave up 3 bases and J gave up 3 bases, with 9 bases separating them. DNA for the CDR3: TGTGCCAGTAGTATTCGGCTAGACTACAATGAGCAGTTCTTC. Its protein product is CASSIRLDYNEQFF.

For the CDR3, the DNA is TGCGCCAGCAGCAGAACAGGGGGACGGATCTCTGGGGCCAACGTCCTGACTTTC. Translation gives CASSRTGGRISGANVLTF. This chain uses TRBV4-1 with TRBJ2-6, with 8 bases fitting TRBD1. The CDR3 consists of 18 residues. Trimming removed 5 bases from V and 0 bases from J; junction bases left unmatched: 9. The germline V gene has CDR1 MGHRA and CDR2 YSYEKL.

This chain links TRBV3-1 (or the pseudogene TRBV3-2) with TRBJ2-1; 8 bases line up with TRBD1. The CDR3 is 15 residues long. The V gene's germline CDR1 is LGHDT and CDR2 YNNKEL (reference sequence). The junction had 6 bases not matched to a gene; V was cut back by 4 bases and J by 4 bases. The CDR3 DNA follows: TGTGCCAGCAGCCGCGGACAGGGCGAATACAATGAGCAGTTCTTC. Translated, it gives CASSRGQGEYNEQFF.